The 20 T cell receptor beta chains given below trace back to one sample, sequenced in a study of blood T cell repertoires in COVID-19 (TCRdb year 2020). The library was produced with the immunoSEQ multiplex PCR assay. Here the immuneACCESS table is served through TCRdb, limited to in-frame sequences with V and J called. Missing clones are a known gap in these copies; in checked studies unresolved V genes cover under half, and the rest lacks a known reason. The sample table lists nearly 45,000 clones, approximately 85% of them with a count of one. 25% to 35% of the sample goes to the ten largest clones. Sequencing input: peripheral blood. Source of these receptors: a woman at least 80 years old with acute or convalescent COVID-19.

The chain uses TRBV7-2 and TRBJ2-1; possible D gene TRBD2, 6 bases. CDR1 is SGHTA and CDR2 is FQGNSA in the germline V gene. The V gene lost 0 bases and the J gene lost 4 bases, with 13 bases spanning the gap. This CDR3 contains 16 residues. For the CDR3, the DNA is TGTGCCAGCAGCTTAGCCGGAGGGCCAGCTTACAATGAGCAGTTCTTC. Amino acids: CASSLAGGPAYNEQFF.

V is TRBV27 and J is TRBJ2-7; D is perhaps TRBD1 (5 bases). Per the germline V gene, CDR1 is MNHEY and CDR2 is SMNVEV (reference sequence). This CDR3 is 14 amino acids long. V was trimmed by 3 bases and J by 5 bases, leaving 14 bases between them. CDR3 in DNA: TGTGCCAGCAGTTTCAGGGTAGGCCTTGACGAGCAGTACTTC. Its protein is CASSFRVGLDEQYF.

V gene TRBV11-1 combines with J gene TRBJ2-3, with D tentatively TRBD2 (6 bases). The V end was cut by 4 bases, the J end by 5 bases, with 13 bases between. Per germline, CDR1 SGHAT and CDR2 FQDESV (reference sequence). This CDR3 is built from 14 residues. CDR3 sequence: CASSSGPAGDTQYF. CDR3 bases: TGTGCCAGCAGCTCGGGTCCAGCGGGAGATACGCAGTATTTT.

This chain connects TRBV30 to TRBJ1-2; D perhaps matches TRBD1 (5 bases). Germline V gene lookup returns CDR1 GTSNPN and CDR2 SVGIG (reference sequence). Trimming shortened V by 5 bases and J by 10 bases, and 17 bases separated the two germline ends. This CDR3 spans 12 amino acids. Here the CDR3 DNA reads TGTGCCTGGGCCCAGCCGGCAGGGTACTACACCTTC. The encoded protein is CAWAQPAGYYTF.

This sequence joins TRBV7-5 and TRBJ2-1; no DNA check was done on the table's D call, TRBD2. TRBV7-5 is classified as a pseudogene. This CDR3 has 17 amino acids. DNA of the CDR3: TGTGTCAGAAGCTTAGTAACCTGCCTAGCGGGAGACAATGAGCAGTTCTTC. Translation gives CVRSLVTCLAGDNEQFF.

The chain links TRBV19 to TRBJ2-7; D may be TRBD1 (7 bases). Germline V CDR1 and CDR2: LNHDA, SQIVND (reference sequence). Trimming stripped 5 bases from V and 0 bases from J, with 17 bases between. CDR3 length equals 16 residues. In DNA, the CDR3 is TGTGCCAGTAGTCCACAGGGGCGGGATGGCTCCTACGAGCAGTACTTC. Encoded protein: CASSPQGRDGSYEQYF.

V and J are TRBV4-2 and TRBJ2-1; D is unclear. CDR1 is LGHNA, CDR2 YNFKEQ, per germline. Trimming shortened V by 4 bases and J by 6 bases, and 16 bases separated the two germline ends. This CDR3 is built from 15 residues. DNA of the CDR3: TGTGCCAGCAGCCCGCCTGTCTTAGAGGTCAATGAGCAGTTCTTC. This encodes CASSPPVLEVNEQFF.

The chain couples TRBV3-1 (or the pseudogene TRBV3-2) to TRBJ2-5; 8 bases align to TRBD2. The CDR3 spans 15 residues. Trimming removed 3 bases from V and 5 bases from J; junction bases left unmatched: 8. From germline, CDR1 is LGHDT and CDR2 YNNKEL (reference sequence). The CDR3, as DNA: TGTGCCAGCAGCCAGACCGGGACTAGGGGTGAGACCCAGTACTTC. Its protein is CASSQTGTRGETQYF.

This chain links TRBV6-5 with TRBJ2-4; a possible D gene is TRBD2 (6 bases). This CDR3 is built from 14 residues. V was shortened by 6 bases and J by 7 bases, with 16 bases between the two germline ends. The germline V gene encodes CDR1 MNHEY and CDR2 SVGAGI. The CDR3 spells CASRSRDWRNIQYF. The DNA for the CDR3 is TGTGCCAGCAGATCCAGGGACTGGAGGAACATTCAGTACTTC.

The gene calls are TRBV6-2 or TRBV6-3 and TRBJ1-3; D remains unclear. The CDR3 has 14 residues. V was clipped by 2 bases and J by 0 bases, with 5 bases between them. Germline-derived CDR1 and CDR2 are MNHEY and SVGEGT. The CDR3 here is CASSYPGSGNTIYF. CDR3 DNA sequence: TGTGCCAGCAGTTACCCAGGCTCTGGAAACACCATATATTTT.

The chain's CDR3 is CASSQVSRPGYEQYF. The CDR3 nucleotides are TGTGCCAGCAGCCAAGTATCTCGACCGGGCTACGAGCAGTACTTC. This sequence joins TRBV3-1 (or the pseudogene TRBV3-2) and TRBJ2-7; no clear D. This CDR3 is 15 amino acids long. Trimming pared 1 base from V and 3 bases from J, leaving 13 bases between. CDR1 and CDR2 (germline): LGHDT, YNNKEL (reference sequence).

V usage is TRBV28 and J usage is TRBJ2-7, with TRBD1 as a possible D gene (7 bases). The CDR3 length is 16 residues. V gave up 7 bases and J gave up 1 base, with 20 bases separating them. Germline V CDR1 and CDR2: MDHEN, SYDVKM. The CDR3 DNA reads TGTGCCAGCACCCCCCGGGGGACAGTTACTTCCTACGAGCAGTACTTC. As protein: CASTPRGTVTSYEQYF.

V and J are TRBV6-6 and TRBJ2-5; 7 bases agree with TRBD1. Per germline, CDR1 MNHNY and CDR2 SVGAGI (reference sequence). The CDR3 extends over 15 amino acids. With 2 bases clipped from V and 2 bases from J, the junction kept 5 bases outside the gene matches. CDR3 sequence (DNA): TGTGCCAGCAGTTACCCCCGACAGGGACAAGAGACCCAGTACTTC. Its protein is CASSYPRQGQETQYF.

The chain has TRBV30 and TRBJ2-7, with D possibly being TRBD2 (5 bases). Germline CDR1 and CDR2: GTSNPN and SVGIG (reference sequence). V dropped 7 bases and J dropped 2 bases, with 6 bases sitting between them. This CDR3 is built from 10 residues. Here the CDR3 DNA reads TGTGCCTCCGGGACCTACGAGCAGTACTTC. It codes for CASGTYEQYF. The full variable domain, with the rest looked up from reference TRBV30 and TRBJ2-7, is SQTIHQWPATLVQPVGSPLSLECTVEGTSNPNLYWYRQAAGRGLQLLFYSVGIGQISSEVPQNLSASRPQDRQFILSSKKLLLSDSGFYLCASGTYEQYFGPGTRLTVT.

V is TRBV6-5 and J is TRBJ2-1; 10 positions agree with TRBD2. This CDR3 region has 13 residues. J was trimmed by 10 bases and V by 7 bases; bases with no gene match: 7. The germline V gene encodes CDR1 MNHEY and CDR2 SVGAGI. The CDR3 region has the DNA TGTGCCAGCATCATAGCGGGAGGCAGAGAGCAGTTCTTC. This gives the protein CASIIAGGREQFF.

The chain carries TRBV3-1 (or the pseudogene TRBV3-2) and TRBJ2-3; no firm D call. The V end lost 0 bases, the J end lost 1 base, and 8 bases lay between the germline ends. This CDR3 has 15 residues. Germline V lookup: CDR1 LGHDT, CDR2 YNNKEL (reference sequence). Written as DNA, the CDR3 is TGTGCCAGCAGCCAAGATCACCGGGGCACAGATACGCAGTATTTT. Protein sequence: CASSQDHRGTDTQYF.

This rearrangement joins TRBV19 to TRBJ2-2; 11 bases match TRBD2. Germline V gives CDR1 LNHDA, CDR2 SQIVND (reference sequence). The CDR3 is made up of 16 amino acids. Trimming took 5 bases from V and 5 from J; bases not matched to a gene: 7. The CDR3 bases are TGTGCCAGTAGTCACACCCTAGCGGGAGGTACCGGGGAGCTGTTTTTT. It codes for CASSHTLAGGTGELFF.

The chain's CDR3 is CASSLSGSIVSDHSDNEQFF. CDR3 coding DNA: TGTGCCAGCTCACTGAGCGGGAGTATAGTATCGGACCATTCCGACAATGAGCAGTTCTTC. The V gene is TRBV18, the J gene TRBJ2-1, with 8 bases matching TRBD2. The V and J ends lost 4 bases and 5 bases, in that order; junction bases with no gene match: 22. Germline V CDR1 and CDR2: KGHSH, LQKENI. The CDR3 has 20 residues.

This clone has only a few counts. The genes are TRBV28 and TRBJ2-1; 9 bases are shared with TRBD2. Germline V gene lookup returns CDR1 MDHEN and CDR2 SYDVKM. The CDR3 totals 16 residues. V trimming: 2 bases; J trimming: 7 bases; junction bases outside the gene matches: 9. The CDR3 reads CASSLISGSNFNEQFF. The DNA of the CDR3 is TGTGCCAGCAGTTTAATTAGCGGGAGCAATTTTAATGAGCAGTTCTTC.

A remark on this clone: The same CDR3 can be traced to other DNA sequences in this sample. The chain links TRBV5-1 to TRBJ2-1, with 12 bases that match TRBD2. CDR3 length equals 16 residues. After removal of 1 base from V and 6 bases from J, the junction contained 5 bases not matched to a gene. From germline, CDR1 is SGHRS and CDR2 YFSETQ. The CDR3 DNA follows: TGCGCCAGCAGCTTGCGGGCTAGCGGGGGGGGCAATGAGCAGTTCTTC. Residues: CASSLRASGGGNEQFF.